This is a list of T cell receptor beta chains from one sample in a study of early T cells in non-severe SARS-CoV-2 infection. Each CDR3 protein gets one entry after TCRdb re-called the 5' RACE reads with MiXCR. The sample yields about 40,000 distinct CDR3 sequences, about 23% seen once. The source material was whole blood, sampled at baseline. These TCRs come from an adult who was a healthcare worker with PCR-confirmed SARS-CoV-2 infection or an uninfected control (not recorded which). Both conserved end residues are part of each CDR3. The D gene is left open where the match is weak. The size of a clone is reported for some rows only, either as once, few or many, or as a class for expanded clones.

TRBV20-1,TRBJ2-2,TRBD1,NA,TGCAGTGCTAGACCAGACAGGGACACCGGGGAGCTGTTTTTT,CSARPDRDTGELFF
TRBV20-1,TRBJ1-2,NA,few,TGCAGTGTTCCTGCGGAAGGGGTCAATGGCTACACCTTC,CSVPAEGVNGYTF
TRBV5-1,TRBJ2-1,TRBD2,NA,TGCGCCAGCAGCTTGGCCCTAGCGGGGGCCGATCCCTCCTACAATGAGCAGTTCTTC,CASSLALAGADPSYNEQFF
TRBV29-1,TRBJ2-5,TRBD2,NA,TGCAGCGTTGAGGGGACTAGCGGGTACCAAGAGACCCAGTACTTC,CSVEGTSGYQETQYF
TRBV6-5,TRBJ2-1,NA,NA,TGTGCCAGCAGTTACTGGGTCGGCGAATCTACCTACAATGAGCAGTTCTTC,CASSYWVGESTYNEQFF
TRBV18,TRBJ2-7,TRBD1,NA,TGTGCCAGCTCACCATCGACAGGGAACTACGAGCAGTACTTC,CASSPSTGNYEQYF
TRBV5-6,TRBJ2-3,TRBD1,many,TGTGCCAGCAGCAGGACAGGGGTCGTCACAGATACGCAGTATTTT,CASSRTGVVTDTQYF
TRBV4-2,TRBJ2-5,TRBD2,NA,TGTGCCAGCAGCCAAGTAGTTCCGGGACTAGCGGGGGGAGAGACCCAGTACTTC,CASSQVVPGLAGGETQYF
TRBV6-5,TRBJ2-1,TRBD2,NA,TGTGCCAGCAGTCCTGCAAGCGGGGGGGCAAATGAGCAGTTCTTC,CASSPASGGANEQFF
TRBV20-1,TRBJ2-3,NA,NA,TGCAGTGCTACACACATTCCCGGGGTGACAGATACGCAGTATTTT,CSATHIPGVTDTQYF
TRBV9,TRBJ2-2,TRBD1,NA,TGTGCCAGCAGCGTATTTGGGACAGCTAACACCGGGGAGCTGTTTTTT,CASSVFGTANTGELFF
TRBV7-2,TRBJ2-7,NA,NA,TGTGCCAGCACCCTTGGGGCCGGCTCCTACGAGCAGTACTTC,CASTLGAGSYEQYF
TRBV25-1,TRBJ2-3,NA,few,TGTGCCAGCAAAAGAACAGCTAACACAGATACGCAGTATTTT,CASKRTANTDTQYF
TRBV14,TRBJ1-1,NA,NA,TGTGCCAGCAGCCAAGTTAGGGGCGGCACTGAAGCTTTCTTT,CASSQVRGGTEAFF
TRBV25-1,TRBJ1-2,NA,NA,TGTGCCAGCAGTGATTCGTACCAGAGAACTAACTATGGCTACACCTTC,CASSDSYQRTNYGYTF
TRBV12-3/TRBV12-4,TRBJ1-2,NA,NA,TGTGCCAGCAGTTTAGGTCCGGGATGGAGCTACACCTTC,CASSLGPGWSYTF
TRBV3-1,TRBJ2-1,NA,few,TGTGCCAGCAGCCCCACATTCTACCGTGAGCAGTTCTTC,CASSPTFYREQFF
TRBV6-6,TRBJ1-1,NA,NA,TGTGCCAGCAGTGAACTGTCGGCGACAGAAGAAGCTTTCTTT,CASSELSATEEAFF
TRBV7-2,TRBJ1-4,NA,NA,TGTGCCAGCAGCACGGACGTTGAAAAACTGTTTTTT,CASSTDVEKLFF
TRBV19,TRBJ1-5,NA,NA,TGTGCCAGTAGTATAGTTACAGGGAGGGATCAGCCCCAGCATTTT,CASSIVTGRDQPQHF
TRBV4-1,TRBJ2-2,NA,NA,TGCGCCAGCAGCCAAGATCGCACGAACACCGGGGAGCTGTTTTTT,CASSQDRTNTGELFF
TRBV6-1,TRBJ1-1,NA,NA,TGTGCCAGTCAGACAGCTCGGGGGACTGAAGCTTTCTTT,CASQTARGTEAFF
TRBV7-2,TRBJ2-5,NA,NA,TGTGCCAGCAGCTTAGATGGTACCAATCCTCGGACCCAGTACTTC,CASSLDGTNPRTQYF
TRBV4-3,TRBJ2-3,TRBD2,NA,TGCGCCAGCAGCCAAGATAGGCCAGGGAGGGGAGATACGCAGTATTTT,CASSQDRPGRGDTQYF
TRBV5-5,TRBJ2-4,TRBD2,NA,TGTGCCAGCAGCGGGGAGGGCCATAAAAACATTCAGTACTTC,CASSGEGHKNIQYF
TRBV6-5,TRBJ2-1,TRBD2,NA,TGTGCCAGCAGTTACGGTAGTAGCGGGGGGGATAGCTCCTACAATGAGCAGTTCTTC,CASSYGSSGGDSSYNEQFF
TRBV29-1,TRBJ2-7,NA,NA,TGCAGCGTTTTTCGGGACGAGCAGTACTTC,CSVFRDEQYF
TRBV6-6,TRBJ1-2,TRBD1,NA,TGTGCCAGCAGCCGGACAGGGGGGTATGGCTACACCTTC,CASSRTGGYGYTF
TRBV7-9,TRBJ1-1,NA,NA,TGTGCCAGCAGCCCTGGGGCCTTTGGCACTGAAGCTTTCTTT,CASSPGAFGTEAFF
TRBV7-9,TRBJ1-1,NA,few,TGTGCCAGCAGCCTCCGACAAAAAGCTTTCTTT,CASSLRQKAFF
TRBV11-2,TRBJ2-1,NA,NA,TGTGCCAGCAGCCCCAGAATACAGTCTTCGGGATACAATGAGCAGTTCTTC,CASSPRIQSSGYNEQFF
TRBV7-8,TRBJ1-6,TRBD1,many,TGTGCCAGCAGCTTAGGACAGGGTACAAATTCACCCCTCCACTTT,CASSLGQGTNSPLHF
TRBV4-3,TRBJ2-7,NA,NA,TGCGCCAGCAGCCAAGGGGGCGGACAGTTCTACTCCGAGCAGTACTTC,CASSQGGGQFYSEQYF
TRBV3-1,TRBJ2-7,TRBD1,few,TGTGCCAGTTCGGGACAGGGCATCTCCTACGAGCAGTACTTC,CASSGQGISYEQYF
TRBV5-4,TRBJ2-1,NA,few,TGTGCCAGCAGCGCTGCGGGGGCCAGGTACAATGAGCAGTTCTTC,CASSAAGARYNEQFF
TRBV11-2,TRBJ2-1,NA,few,TGTGCCAGCAGCACTCCGAGCACTAGAGACAATGAGCAGTTCTTC,CASSTPSTRDNEQFF
TRBV12-3/TRBV12-4,TRBJ2-2,NA,NA,TGTGCCAGCATCGGCTCTCGGGACACCGGGGAGCTGTTTTTT,CASIGSRDTGELFF
TRBV2,TRBJ1-5,NA,NA,TGTGCCAGCAGAACGACAGTAAGCAATCAGCCCCAGCATTTT,CASRTTVSNQPQHF
TRBV7-6,TRBJ1-4,NA,few,TGTGCCAGCAGCCGTGTCGGGGTGACTAATGAAAAACTGTTTTTT,CASSRVGVTNEKLFF
TRBV5-1,TRBJ2-3,NA,NA,TGCGCCAGCAGCTTGGAACTGAACACAGATACGCAGTATTTT,CASSLELNTDTQYF
TRBV7-9,TRBJ2-1,TRBD2,NA,TGTGCCAGCAGCCCGCCGGGACTAGCCTACAATGAGCAGTTCTTC,CASSPPGLAYNEQFF
TRBV19,TRBJ1-1,NA,NA,TGTGCCAGTAGTACGCATGAGGGGCCGGGGAACACTGAAGCTTTCTTT,CASSTHEGPGNTEAFF
TRBV6-6,TRBJ1-1,NA,once,TGTGCCAGCAGCCACAGGGATGGGGTCACTGAAGCTTTCTTT,CASSHRDGVTEAFF
TRBV2,TRBJ2-5,NA,NA,TGTGCCAGCAGCTGGCGGTGGGCAGAGACCCAGTACTTC,CASSWRWAETQYF
TRBV6-6,TRBJ1-6,NA,NA,TGTGCCAGCAGTTCGACTTCTAATTCACCCCTCCATTTT,CASSSTSNSPLHF
TRBV20-1,TRBJ2-5,NA,NA,TGCAGTACCCGGGCCACCCAAGAGACCCAGTACTTC,CSTRATQETQYF
TRBV30,TRBJ2-7,NA,NA,TGTGCCTGGAGTGTATCCTTTGGCAATAACTACGAGCAGTACTTC,CAWSVSFGNNYEQYF